This T cell receptor (beta chain) came from a study of CD8+ T cells in alopecia areata. About the study: In an open-label trial, patients got 5 to 10 mg tofacitinib twice daily.

As the sequencing template, cDNA was produced by extracting RNA and reverse transcribing it. Sequencing used immunoSEQ multiplex PCR; TCRdb keeps in-frame clones, though not all of them. The data show tens of thousands of clones, roughly 60% seen once. For this clone: Its antigen remains unknown.

Samples from alopecia areata patients were lesional scalp punch biopsies and peripheral blood. V gave up 2 bases and J gave up 9 bases, with 8 bases separating them. CDR3 length: 11 amino acids. Germline V gene lookup returns CDR1 DFQATT and CDR2 SNEGSKA (reference sequence). Study findings and constraints: Lesional scalp exceeded normal scalp in clonality, especially in alopecia totalis/universalis.

This clonotype originated in a human donor with alopecia areata. The chain is built from TRBV20-1 and TRBJ2-1; unclear D gene. The material was CD8+ T cells sorted from blood, obtained at week 0. The CDR3 reads CSARISTEQFF. CDR3 nucleotide sequence: TGCAGTGCTAGAATCTCAACTGAGCAGTTCTTC.